The clone carrying this T cell receptor beta chain was detected many times. The antigen remains unidentified. Documented time point: newly diagnosed GD, antithyroid drugs for less than 3 months. RNA extracted from PBMCs served as the sequencing template. Building of the TCR beta libraries involved iRepertoire HTBI primers and Arm-PCR of CDR3 regions. TCRdb processed the multiplex PCR reads anew with MiXCR; each CDR3 protein has one entry. The sample carries approximately 350,000 distinct CDR3 sequences, about an eighth recorded once. This sample is part of a study of regulatory T cells in long-lasting Graves disease. Study-wide points: Persistent Graves' patients possessed reduced TCR diversity relative to recently diagnosed ones.

This sample also appeared in a second study, on T cells in Graves' hyperthyroidism and ophthalmopathy.

The specimen comprised peripheral blood mononuclear cells (PBMCs), sampled at new diagnosis, from a patient treated with antithyroid drugs. The receptor was derived from a woman aged 18-29 years with Graves disease.

CDR3 in DNA: TGTGCCACCCACCAGGGGACGGGGGAGCTGTTTTTT. Translation: CATHQGTGELFF. The genes are TRBV12-3 or TRBV12-4 and TRBJ2-2; D possibly corresponds to TRBD1 (6 bases). V lost 10 bases and J lost 8, with 14 bases in between. The CDR3 has 12 residues.